Each of the 21 T cell receptor beta chains below was sequenced from the same sample in a study of regulatory T cells in long-lasting Graves disease. Investigators prepared the TCR beta libraries by applying iRepertoire HTBI primers and Arm-PCR of CDR3 regions. In TCRdb, the multiplex PCR reads were re-called with MiXCR into one record per CDR3 protein. The profile shows 350,000 to 500,000 distinct CDR3 sequences, 14% of them singletons. Time point denoted: newly diagnosed GD, antithyroid drugs for less than 3 months. PBMC-derived RNA was used for the TCR library. Separately, the same data were catalogued under a study of T cells in Graves' hyperthyroidism and ophthalmopathy.

The sequences come from peripheral blood mononuclear cells (PBMCs), collected at new diagnosis, from a patient treated with antithyroid drugs. Source of these receptors: a woman in her fifties or sixties with Graves disease.

This clonotype occurred many times. This chain connects TRBV10-3 to TRBJ2-5; TRBD2 matches 14 bases. Unmatched junction bases numbered 4, after V lost 10 bases and J lost 3 bases. The CDR3 runs 14 residues. Germline values: CDR1 ENHRY, CDR2 SYGVKD. CDR3 loop: CATGLAGAEETQYF. In DNA, the CDR3 is TGTGCCACGGGACTAGCGGGAGCGGAAGAGACCCAGTACTTC.

To note about this clonotype: The junction differs from germline at one of its ends, possibly a read error. The chain recombines TRBV11-2 with TRBJ1-1; a weak D match, TRBD1 (6 bases). Germline values: CDR1 SGHAT, CDR2 FQNNGV. The CDR3 runs 14 residues. CDR3 loop: CASGRYYGDTGAFF. The CDR3 coding sequence is TGTGCCAGCGGAAGATACTATGGGGACACTGGAGCTTTCTTT.

This clonotype has just a few counts. V is TRBV3-1 and J is TRBJ1-4, with D unresolved. The CDR3 contains 15 residues. V lost 10 bases, J lost 7 bases, and 22 bases lay in between. Germline V gene data show CDR1 as LGHDT and CDR2 as YNNKEL (reference sequence). CDR3 DNA: TGTGCCACAACCCCGGGGAGAACTTCAAGTGAAAAACTGTTTTTT. Its translation: CATTPGRTSSEKLFF.

This chain links TRBV9 with TRBJ1-4, with 10 bases identical to TRBD1. The CDR3 has 15 amino acids. V was clipped by 0 bases and J by 8 bases; unmatched bases: 4. Germline CDR1 is SGDLS and CDR2 is YYNGEE. The CDR3 nucleotides read TGTGCCAGCAGCGTAGGCGGACAGGGGGACGAAAAACTGTTTTTT. Translation: CASSVGGQGDEKLFF.

This clonotype was observed many times. The rearrangement joins TRBV27 to TRBJ2-7, with D maybe TRBD2 (5 bases). The V gene's germline CDR1 is MNHEY and CDR2 SMNVEV (reference sequence). This CDR3 spans 14 amino acids. Deletions cut 5 bases from V and 3 bases from J, with 14 bases between. CDR3 nucleotide sequence: TGTGCCAGCAGTACATCCGGGAACCTCTACGAGCAGTACTTC. This gives the protein CASSTSGNLYEQYF.

This clonotype turned up a few times. This sequence joins TRBV10-3 and TRBJ2-1; TRBD2 agrees at 7 bases. Germline V gives CDR1 ENHRY, CDR2 SYGVKD. CDR3 length equals 12 residues. J gave up 6 bases and V 7 bases, and 3 bases lay outside the gene matches. CDR3 loop: CAITTSSNEQFF. For the CDR3, the DNA is TGTGCCATCACGACTAGCTCCAATGAGCAGTTCTTC.

Comments on this clonotype: A read error is likely, as this CDR3 ends without the conserved phenylalanine or tryptophan. The chain joins TRBV20-1 to TRBJ1-1, with D hard to call. Trimming removed 4 bases at V and 2 bases at J, with 5 bases between. This CDR3 spans 11 amino acids. CDR1 is DFQATT, CDR2 SNEGSKA, per germline (reference sequence). This chain's CDR3 is CSATVNTEAFS. Written as DNA, the CDR3 is TGCAGTGCTACTGTTAACACTGAAGCTTTCTCT.

At least ten counts were recorded for this clonotype. V gene TRBV12-3 or TRBV12-4 combines with J gene TRBJ1-1, with D unclear. V shed 2 bases and J shed 0 bases, with 7 bases lying between them. CDR3 length equals 14 residues. CDR3 region: CASSLSRMNTEAFF. For the CDR3, the DNA is TGTGCCAGCAGTTTATCCAGAATGAACACTGAAGCTTTCTTT.

This clonotype has a count of ten or more. The gene calls are TRBV7-3 and TRBJ2-5, with TRBD2 matching 8 bases. V dropped 1 base and J dropped 2; count of bases not matched to a gene: 6. CDR3 length: 16 amino acids. From germline, CDR1 is SGHTA and CDR2 FQGTGA. The CDR3 DNA reads TGTGCCAGCAGCTTAATGGGACTAGGGGCGCAAGAGACCCAGTACTTC. It yields the protein CASSLMGLGAQETQYF.

This clonotype came up many times. The chain joins TRBV7-9 to TRBJ2-3, with 9 bases identical to TRBD2. CDR3 length: 15 amino acids. Per the germline V gene, CDR1 is SEHNR and CDR2 is FQNEAQ (reference sequence). The trim removed 5 bases at V and 0 bases at J, leaving 3 bases unmatched. CDR3 nucleotides: TGTGCCAGCAGCGTAGGACTAGCGAGCACAGATACGCAGTATTTT. Translating gives CASSVGLASTDTQYF.

This chain connects TRBV6-1 to TRBJ1-5; the D is unclear. CDR3 size: 12 residues. V shed 6 bases and J shed 6 bases, with 9 bases lying between them. CDR1 is MNHNS, CDR2 SASEGT, per germline. The CDR3 nucleotides are TGTGCCAGCAGCGGGGTAGGTCAGCCCCAGCATTTT. This sequence encodes CASSGVGQPQHF.

This clonotype occurred many times. This chain connects TRBV28 to TRBJ2-3; 8 bases map to TRBD1. This CDR3 contains 15 residues. From germline, CDR1 is MDHEN and CDR2 SYDVKM. V lost 5 bases and J lost 3; bases outside the gene matches: 7. CDR3 DNA: TGTGCCAGCAGTGAGGACAGGGTGGGGACAGATACGCAGTATTTT. Protein product: CASSEDRVGTDTQYF.

This chain joins TRBV30 and TRBJ1-5; perhaps TRBD1 as D (5 bases). CDR3 length: 14 amino acids. Looked up from germline, CDR1 is GTSNPN and CDR2 is SVGIG (reference sequence). The V gene lost 2 bases and the J gene lost 5 bases, with 13 bases spanning the gap. The CDR3 nucleotides read TGTGCCTGGAGTACCACGGGGCCGGATCAGCCCCAGCATTTT. Translating it yields CAWSTTGPDQPQHF.

This clonotype occurred many times. The CDR3 region is CASSPNSGGFEQYF. CDR3 in DNA: TGTGCCAGCAGCCCCAATAGCGGTGGTTTCGAGCAGTACTTC. This chain uses TRBV7-6 with TRBJ2-7; maybe TRBD2 (6 bases). V gave up 5 bases and J gave up 6 bases, with 17 bases separating them. The CDR3 contains 14 residues. In germline, CDR1 is SGHVS, CDR2 FNYEAQ.

This clonotype was counted only a few times. The rearrangement joins TRBV27 to TRBJ2-5; 9 nucleotides align to TRBD1. The germline V gene has CDR1 MNHEY and CDR2 SMNVEV (reference sequence). With 3 bases clipped from V and 2 bases from J, the junction kept 4 bases outside the gene matches. This CDR3 comprises 15 residues. The CDR3 nucleotides are TGTGCCAGCAGTTTTTACAGGGGGCCTCAAGAGACCCAGTACTTC. Its translation: CASSFYRGPQETQYF.

The V and J genes are TRBV9 and TRBJ2-2; D ambiguous. The CDR3 extends over 12 amino acids. Germline values: CDR1 SGDLS, CDR2 YYNGEE. V was cut by 0 bases and J by 7 bases, with 4 bases left in between. The CDR3, as DNA: TGTGCCAGCAGCGTAGGAGGCGGGGAGCTGTTTTTT. Amino acid sequence: CASSVGGGELFF.

The V gene is TRBV19, the J gene TRBJ2-1, with 7 bases aligning to TRBD2. CDR1 and CDR2 from the germline V gene are LNHDA and SQIVND (reference sequence). CDR3 length: 17 amino acids. Trimming at V came to 8 bases and at J to 3 bases, leaving 16 bases not matched to a gene. The CDR3 loop is CASRLGTITPFYNEQFF. The CDR3 nucleotides read TGTGCCAGTCGCCTGGGGACTATTACACCATTCTACAATGAGCAGTTCTTC.

The chain joins TRBV29-1 to TRBJ2-7, with 10 bases that match TRBD2. This CDR3 is 13 amino acids long. The V segment lost 4 bases and the J segment 4 bases; nucleotides outside the gene matches: 4. CDR1 and CDR2 from the germline V gene are SQVTM and ANQGSEA. The CDR3 nucleotides are TGCAGCGTTGCTGCTAGCGGGAGTTACGAGCAGTACTTC. Protein product: CSVAASGSYEQYF.

This clonotype was seen only a few times. V usage is TRBV9 and J usage is TRBJ2-7; D is tentatively TRBD1 or TRBD2 (5 bases each). CDR3 size: 15 residues. Deletions cut 4 bases from V and 0 bases from J, with 14 bases between. From germline, CDR1 is SGDLS and CDR2 YYNGEE. The DNA of the CDR3 is TGTGCCAGCAGCTTCAGGGAAGCGGCCTCCTACGAGCAGTACTTC. Its translation: CASSFREAASYEQYF. The full variable domain, completed using reference TRBV9 and TRBJ2-7, is DSGVTQTPKHLITATGQRVTLRCSPRSGDLSVYWYQQSLDQGLQFLIQYYNGEERAKGNILERFSAQQFPDLHSELNLSSLELGDSALYFCASSFREAASYEQYFGPGTRLTVT.

This clonotype was seen at least ten times. This chain uses TRBV5-6 with TRBJ1-1; 10 bases map to TRBD1. V lost 7 bases to trimming and J lost 4 bases; unmatched junction nucleotides: 4. The CDR3 has 13 amino acids. The germline gives CDR1 SGHDT, CDR2 YYEEEE. The CDR3 region is CASSWTGGTEAFF. CDR3 bases: TGTGCCAGCTCTTGGACAGGGGGCACTGAAGCTTTCTTT.

This clonotype was observed at least ten times. The chain is built from TRBV13 and TRBJ2-5; possible D gene TRBD1, 6 bases. Germline-derived CDR1 and CDR2 are PRHDT and FYEKMQ (reference sequence). Trimming removed 5 bases at V and 1 base at J, with 20 bases between. This CDR3 has 17 amino acids. The CDR3 protein is CASSPSGTGRLQETQYF. Written as DNA, the CDR3 is TGTGCCAGCAGCCCCAGTGGCACAGGGAGACTCCAAGAGACCCAGTACTTC.